This TCR beta chain was captured in a study of cytomegalovirus exposure and HLA in healthy donors. General study results and limits: An apparent linkage of common viral pathogens to several of the most significant clusters emerged in a later analysis. Owing to their indistinguishability, certain V segments, notably TRBV6-2 and TRBV6-3, were excluded.

Germline values: CDR1 MNHEY, CDR2 SVGAGI. With 2 bases removed from V and 3 bases from J, the gap between germline ends came to 14 bases. The CDR3 loop spans 16 amino acids. The PCR made use of 60 Vbeta and 13 Jbeta primers. Using immunoSEQ multiplex PCR, the repertoire was profiled, and TCRdb retains in-frame clones only, with some absent. Of roughly 190,000 clones in the sample, more than 75% were seen once. Notes on this clone: The antigen is not known.

The sequencing input was PBMCs. The chain carries TRBV6-5 and TRBJ2-4, with a tentative D call TRBD1 (6 bases). The TCR originated in a woman aged 18-29 years in good health and CMV-seronegative. DNA for the CDR3: TGTGCCAGCAGTTACGGGACATCCCGGGGCAAAAACATTCAGTACTTC. It encodes CASSYGTSRGKNIQYF.